Included here is one T cell receptor beta chain sequence, with context. Antigen specificity is unknown. This record belongs to a study of chemoradiotherapy in HPV16-positive cancers. Findings and limits, study-wide: Only a couple of HPV16-positive patients supplied the functional HPV-specificity definition.

The J segment lost 6 bases and the V segment lost 7 bases, leaving 9 bases of the junction unmatched. Germline V gene lookup returns CDR1 SGHTA and CDR2 FQGNSA. The CDR3 runs 14 residues. Only in-frame clones appear in the TCRdb table, and some are missing; sequencing was by immunoSEQ multiplex PCR. This table holds some 32,000 clones, 70% to 90% found once. This chain joins TRBV7-2 and TRBJ1-5; 7 positions agree with TRBD1. The sample was blood, taken from a patient who underwent chemoradiotherapy. The clonotype was recovered from a human donor with HPV-associated anogenital cancer. The CDR3 spells CASMQGGLGQPQHF. CDR3 DNA: TGTGCCAGCATGCAGGGGGGGCTGGGTCAGCCCCAGCATTTT.